The 25 T cell receptor beta chains given below trace back to one sample, sequenced in a study of shared clonotypes between healthy human individuals. Using immunoSEQ multiplex PCR, the repertoire was profiled, and TCRdb retains in-frame clones only, with some absent. Of millions of clones in the sample, roughly 94% were seen once. Sequencing input: naive CD4+ T cells sorted from blood. Documented subset: CD45RA+ positively selected. The receptors shown here come from a man aged 18-30 years in good health.

The V gene is TRBV30, the J gene TRBJ2-7, with D unclear. CDR3 size: 12 residues. Germline lookup yields CDR1 GTSNPN and CDR2 SVGIG (reference sequence). Between the trimmed V and J ends, which lost 2 bases and 1 base, there was a span of 6 bases. The CDR3 spells CAWSPRSYEQYF. The CDR3 DNA reads as TGTGCCTGGAGTCCAAGATCCTACGAGCAGTACTTC.

This clone was observed a single time. V gene TRBV7-2 combines with J gene TRBJ2-1; D may correspond to TRBD1 or TRBD2 (5 bases each). The ends were cut back, 5 bases at V and 9 bases at J, with 17 bases in the middle. This CDR3 region has 14 residues. Per germline, CDR1 SGHTA and CDR2 FQGNSA. In DNA form, the CDR3 reads TGTGCCAGCAGCCCTACGGGACCATCGACTGAGCAGTTCTTC. This encodes CASSPTGPSTEQFF.

V and J are TRBV19 and TRBJ2-7; no clear D gene. Germline V lookup: CDR1 LNHDA, CDR2 SQIVND (reference sequence). Trimming took off 6 bases at V and 6 bases at J, with 18 bases between the two ends. This CDR3 contains 14 residues. CDR3 bases: TGTGCCAGTAGGAAAACAGTAAGTGGTAGCGAGCAGTACTTC. Amino acid sequence: CASRKTVSGSEQYF.

This sequence joins TRBV6-5 and TRBJ1-1; D not certain. CDR1 MNHEY and CDR2 SVGAGI come from the germline V gene. The CDR3 consists of 15 residues. Trimming cost V 2 bases and J 1 base, with 11 bases left between them. CDR3 nucleotides: TGTGCCAGCAGTTACCGGGCCCTATCGAACACTGAAGCTTTCTTT. Residues: CASSYRALSNTEAFF.

This rearrangement joins TRBV30 to TRBJ1-1; D possibly corresponds to TRBD1 (5 bases). The germline CDR1 and CDR2 sequences are GTSNPN and SVGIG (reference sequence). Trimming stripped 2 bases from V and 2 bases from J, with 15 bases between. CDR3 length equals 15 residues. The CDR3 DNA reads TGTGCCTGGAGTCCCCCGGGACCCTATAACACTGAAGCTTTCTTT. As protein: CAWSPPGPYNTEAFF.

The chain couples TRBV27 to TRBJ1-5, with D possibly being TRBD1 (5 bases). CDR3 length: 15 amino acids. Looked up from germline, CDR1 is MNHEY and CDR2 is SMNVEV (reference sequence). Between the trimmed V and J ends, which lost 5 bases and 4 bases, there was a span of 15 bases. The CDR3 loop is CASSIRQGGNQPQHF. The CDR3, as DNA: TGTGCCAGCAGTATCCGGCAGGGAGGGAATCAGCCCCAGCATTTT.

This sequence joins TRBV9 and TRBJ1-1, with D maybe TRBD1 (5 bases). There are 14 residues in the CDR3. Trimming left V 4 bases short and J 5 bases short, with 15 bases between. Looked up from germline, CDR1 is SGDLS and CDR2 is YYNGEE. The CDR3 coding sequence is TGTGCCAGCAGCACCCACTCCGGGGCGACTGAAGCTTTCTTT. Translation gives CASSTHSGATEAFF.

About this clone: One end of the junction varies from germline; a read error may be responsible. This chain links TRBV20-1 with TRBJ2-7; a weak D match, TRBD1 (5 bases). CDR1 and CDR2 (germline): DFQATT, SNEGSKA (reference sequence). The CDR3 sequence is 11 residues long. CDR3 protein: CSARDQTTDLF. DNA for the CDR3: TGCAGTGCTAGAGATCAAACGACAGACCTCTTC.

The V and J genes are TRBV7-6 and TRBJ2-7, with 7 bases lining up with TRBD1. This CDR3 spans 14 amino acids. Germline loops: CDR1 SGHVS, CDR2 FNYEAQ. V dropped 5 bases and J dropped 2; count of bases not matched to a gene: 6. The CDR3 is CASSGRQGTYEQYF. The CDR3 DNA is TGTGCCAGCAGCGGTCGACAGGGTACCTACGAGCAGTACTTC. Using reference TRBV7-6 and TRBJ2-7 for the parts outside the CDR3, the full variable domain is GAGVSQSPRYKVTKRGQDVALRCDPISGHVSLYWYRQALGQGPEFLTYFNYEAQQDKSGLPNDRFSAERPEGSISTLTIQRTEQRDSAMYRCASSGRQGTYEQYFGPGTRLTVT.

This clone is a singleton in its sample. This chain joins TRBV5-1 and TRBJ1-3, with TRBD1 matching over 9 bases. In germline, CDR1 is SGHRS, CDR2 YFSETQ. CDR3 length: 14 amino acids. With V trimmed by 7 bases and J by 4 bases, 6 bases remained unmatched. The CDR3 reads CASSTGGEGNTIYF. CDR3 coding DNA: TGCGCCAGCTCGACAGGGGGAGAAGGAAACACCATATATTTT.

The V gene is TRBV27, the J gene TRBJ2-7; D is possibly TRBD1 (5 bases). The CDR3 sequence is 14 residues long. CDR1 and CDR2 (germline): MNHEY, SMNVEV (reference sequence). V shed 8 bases and J shed 3 bases, with 17 bases lying between them. CDR3 nucleotide sequence: TGTGCCAGCTTCTCTTCAGGGAAAAGCTACGAGCAGTACTTC. Its protein is CASFSSGKSYEQYF.

The J gene is TRBJ1-1, the V gene TRBV10-3; maybe TRBD1 (5 bases). The V end lost 6 bases, the J end lost 4 bases, and 12 bases lay between the germline ends. This CDR3 is built from 13 residues. Germline loops: CDR1 ENHRY, CDR2 SYGVKD. In DNA, the CDR3 is TGTGCCATCAGCTTTCAGGGAATCACTGAAGCTTTCTTT. Amino acid sequence: CAISFQGITEAFF.

The chain employs TRBV10-3 and TRBJ1-1; 9 bases are shared with TRBD1. Germline V gene data show CDR1 as ENHRY and CDR2 as SYGVKD. Unmatched junction bases numbered 8, after V lost 10 bases and J lost 5 bases. This CDR3 contains 13 residues. The DNA for the CDR3 is TGTGCCACTTGCCGGACAGGGGAGACTGAAGCTTTCTTT. Translating gives CATCRTGETEAFF.

This chain joins TRBV6-1 and TRBJ2-7, with D unresolved. The CDR3 has 12 amino acids. Trimming took off 7 bases at V and 3 bases at J, with 10 bases between the two ends. Germline CDR1 reads MNHNS; CDR2 reads SASEGT. The CDR3, as DNA: TGTGCCAGCAAAAGAAGGAGCTACGAGCAGTACTTC. It translates to CASKRRSYEQYF.

This clone has only one observation. The chain combines TRBV7-2 with TRBJ2-1; D unclear. The CDR3 consists of 15 residues. The V end lost 0 bases, the J end lost 2 bases, and 8 bases lay between the germline ends. Germline V lookup: CDR1 SGHTA, CDR2 FQGNSA. CDR3 loop: CASSLASRPYNEQFF. The DNA of the CDR3 is TGTGCCAGCAGCTTAGCTTCACGCCCCTACAATGAGCAGTTCTTC.

V usage is TRBV5-1 and J usage is TRBJ2-1, with TRBD2 matching over 8 bases. Germline CDR1 reads SGHRS; CDR2 reads YFSETQ. The CDR3 length is 14 residues. With 4 bases clipped from V and 6 bases from J, the junction kept 6 bases outside the gene matches. In DNA, the CDR3 is TGCGCCAGCAGCCCTAAGACTAGCGTCAATGAGCAGTTCTTC. Its translation: CASSPKTSVNEQFF.

The genes are TRBV13 and TRBJ2-7, with D perhaps TRBD1 (5 bases). Germline lookup yields CDR1 PRHDT and CDR2 FYEKMQ (reference sequence). Deletions cut 3 bases from V and 6 bases from J, with 9 bases between. CDR3 size: 12 residues. The CDR3 DNA reads as TGTGCCAGCAGCTTCGTTAGGGGCGAGCAGTACTTC. This gives the protein CASSFVRGEQYF.

V usage is TRBV30 and J usage is TRBJ2-5; no definite D call. The CDR3 contains 11 residues. CDR1 is GTSNPN, CDR2 SVGIG, per germline (reference sequence). V was pared by 2 bases and J by 5 bases, with 6 bases between. The CDR3 is CAWSHEETQYF. For the CDR3, the DNA is TGTGCCTGGAGTCACGAGGAGACCCAGTACTTC.

The chain carries TRBV2 and TRBJ2-5, with 9 bases aligning to TRBD1. With 6 bases clipped from V and 5 bases from J, the junction kept 4 bases outside the gene matches. The CDR3 is 13 residues long. Germline values: CDR1 SNHLY, CDR2 FYNNEI. The CDR3 DNA reads as TGTGCCAGCAGCCTGACAGGGGGGGAGACCCAGTACTTC. It translates to CASSLTGGETQYF.

This clone occurred once. This chain joins TRBV10-3 and TRBJ2-2; D is tentatively TRBD1 or TRBD2 (5 bases each). The CDR3 covers 16 residues. The germline CDR1 and CDR2 sequences are ENHRY and SYGVKD. V was clipped by 4 bases and J by 0 bases, with 12 bases between them. The CDR3 nucleotides are TGTGCCATCAGTGCTACGGGGCCTTCGAACACCGGGGAGCTGTTTTTT. Protein sequence: CAISATGPSNTGELFF.

The genes are TRBV13 and TRBJ2-3; the match to TRBD2 covers 11 bases. The germline gives CDR1 PRHDT, CDR2 FYEKMQ (reference sequence). This CDR3 comprises 17 residues. V dropped 4 bases and J dropped 2; count of bases not matched to a gene: 8. DNA of the CDR3: TGTGCCAGCAGCTCCCTACCGACTAGCGGGATCACAGATACGCAGTATTTT. Protein: CASSSLPTSGITDTQYF.

The chain is built from TRBV5-1 and TRBJ1-1; no clear D. Trimming shortened V by 4 bases and J by 0 bases, and 22 bases separated the two germline ends. The CDR3 totals 18 residues. In germline, CDR1 is SGHRS, CDR2 YFSETQ. The CDR3, as DNA: TGCGCCAGCAGCCGCCGGGTTACGGCTCCTTCCATGAACACTGAAGCTTTCTTT. Its protein is CASSRRVTAPSMNTEAFF.

J is TRBJ2-2 and V is TRBV2; unclear D gene. Germline lookup yields CDR1 SNHLY and CDR2 FYNNEI. The CDR3 runs to 15 residues. The V end was cut by 4 bases, the J end by 0 bases, with 9 bases between. In DNA form, the CDR3 reads TGTGCCAGCAGTGTCTTACTTACGAACACCGGGGAGCTGTTTTTT. Encoded protein: CASSVLLTNTGELFF.

The V call is TRBV7-2, the J call TRBJ2-3, with TRBD1 matching over 8 bases. The germline gives CDR1 SGHTA, CDR2 FQGNSA. Trimming cost V 2 bases and J 3 bases; bases outside gene matches: 4. The CDR3 contains 15 residues. The CDR3 spells CASSLNRGLTDTQYF. As DNA, the CDR3 is TGTGCCAGCAGCTTAAACAGGGGGTTAACAGATACGCAGTATTTT. Filled out from reference TRBV7-2 and TRBJ2-3, the complete variable domain reads GAGVSQSPSNKVTEKGKDVELRCDPISGHTALYWYRQSLGQGLEFLIYFQGNSAPDKSGLPSDRFSAERTGGSVSTLTIQRTQQEDSAVYLCASSLNRGLTDTQYFGPGTRLTVL.

The chain recombines TRBV30 with TRBJ2-3; D remains ambiguous. The CDR3 spans 12 residues. V lost 1 base, J lost 3 bases, and 5 bases lay in between. Germline V gene lookup returns CDR1 GTSNPN and CDR2 SVGIG (reference sequence). CDR3 DNA sequence: TGTGCCTGGAGTGCCGTGACAGATACGCAGTATTTT. Its translation: CAWSAVTDTQYF.